A selection of T cell receptor beta chains follows, all from one sample in a study of shared clonotypes between healthy human individuals. Assay used: immunoSEQ multiplex PCR; TCRdb lists only in-frame clones, some missing. The table shows approximately 2.1 million clones, with approximately 93% occurring only once. Sequenced: naive CD4+ T cells from PBMCs. The receptor source for this set is a man aged 18 to 35 in good health. Some clones in this sample may be carry-over from other donors' samples. CDR3s leave out the opening cysteine and the closing phenylalanine or tryptophan.

J gene: TRBJ2-7; V gene: TRBV6-5; CDR3 protein: ASSLRDRFAYEQY
J gene: TRBJ2-7; V gene: TRBV10-1; CDR3 protein: ASRGLAGSSYEQY
J gene: TRBJ2-1; V gene: TRBV7-3; CDR3 protein: ASSLKNSDEQF
J gene: TRBJ2-3; V gene: TRBV7-6; CDR3 protein: ASSLGPGLAGTDTQY
J gene: TRBJ1-2; V gene: TRBV15; CDR3 protein: ATRRTGGHYGYT
J gene: TRBJ1-1; V gene: TRBV27; CDR3 protein: ASRLLGGGMNTEAF
J gene: TRBJ1-2; V gene: TRBV5-1; CDR3 protein: ASSLGGGFNYGYT
J gene: TRBJ1-2; V gene: TRBV28; CDR3 protein: AIRQGPNYGYT
J gene: TRBJ2-7; V gene: TRBV23-1; CDR3 protein: ASSQPTGGYEQY
J gene: TRBJ1-2; V gene: TRBV7-9; CDR3 protein: ASSLGQGYGYT
J gene: TRBJ2-1; V gene: TRBV5-4; CDR3 protein: ASSLEWEGLNEQF
J gene: TRBJ2-6; V gene: TRBV5-6; CDR3 protein: ASSPRRGRRSGANVLT
J gene: TRBJ1-1; V gene: TRBV9; CDR3 protein: ASSVLGNTEAF
J gene: TRBJ2-5; V gene: TRBV5-6; CDR3 protein: ASSPLDRERETQY
J gene: TRBJ1-6; V gene: TRBV10-3; CDR3 protein: AIRVRDSTNSPLH
J gene: TRBJ2-6; V gene: TRBV5-6; CDR3 protein: ASSRNRGSGANVLT
J gene: TRBJ2-5; V gene: TRBV18; CDR3 protein: ASSKLAGAGETQY
J gene: TRBJ1-5; V gene: TRBV11-2; CDR3 protein: ASSLLEGDQPQH
J gene: TRBJ2-7; V gene: TRBV28; CDR3 protein: ASSFPKRPGYEQY
J gene: TRBJ2-3; V gene: TRBV2; CDR3 protein: ASASGGTMQY
J gene: TRBJ2-5; V gene: TRBV20-1; CDR3 protein: SASTQETQY
J gene: TRBJ2-7; V gene: TRBV7-9; CDR3 protein: ASSPDSSYEQY
J gene: TRBJ1-1; V gene: TRBV28; CDR3 protein: ASSFYLDTEAF
J gene: TRBJ2-7; V gene: TRBV2; CDR3 protein: ASVTGTKNEQY
J gene: TRBJ2-1; V gene: TRBV27; CDR3 protein: ASSFRFRGSIAYNEQF
J gene: TRBJ2-5; V gene: TRBV4-3; CDR3 protein: ASSQNRETQY
J gene: TRBJ1-2; V gene: TRBV9; CDR3 protein: ASSVGFVRGIGYT
J gene: TRBJ2-7; V gene: TRBV28; CDR3 protein: ASSLPVVASSYEQY
J gene: TRBJ2-2; V gene: TRBV10-3; CDR3 protein: AIRGPGGLDRTGELF
J gene: TRBJ1-2; V gene: TRBV20-1; CDR3 protein: SASGSSGYT
J gene: TRBJ1-3; V gene: TRBV18; CDR3 protein: ASSPTGQGNTIY
J gene: TRBJ2-6; V gene: TRBV27; CDR3 protein: ASSFSPLAGPGANVLT
J gene: TRBJ1-4; V gene: TRBV7-9; CDR3 protein: ASSFREDGARRKLF
J gene: TRBJ1-2; V gene: TRBV9; CDR3 protein: ASSVAGQGTGYT
J gene: TRBJ2-7; V gene: TRBV7-2; CDR3 protein: ASSLVPESYEQY
J gene: TRBJ2-3; V gene: TRBV6-5; CDR3 protein: ASSRDRFTDTQY
J gene: TRBJ2-2; V gene: TRBV10-1; CDR3 protein: ASSPTGGGELF
J gene: TRBJ1-1; V gene: TRBV9; CDR3 protein: ASSVVGGPEEAF
J gene: TRBJ2-7; V gene: TRBV11-2; CDR3 protein: ASSLVRIYEQY
J gene: TRBJ2-1; V gene: TRBV4-2; CDR3 protein: ASSLVVADSYNEQF
J gene: TRBJ2-7; V gene: TRBV28; CDR3 protein: ASSPSDGRSYEQY
J gene: TRBJ2-1; V gene: TRBV7-3; CDR3 protein: ASSRRGSYNEQF
J gene: TRBJ2-7; V gene: TRBV29-1; CDR3 protein: SVEDRAGGNEQY
J gene: TRBJ1-3; V gene: TRBV5-6; CDR3 protein: ASSTGQGDLNTIY
J gene: TRBJ2-5; V gene: TRBV5-4; CDR3 protein: ASSLGAHQETQY